The source of this TCR beta chain is a study of human T cells and chemical hapten exposure. Looking at the study overall: For the roughly 25-week duration of the study, patients were given weekly doses of diphenylcyclopropenone on the scalp. Broader study findings: There was a positive correlation between PT1 expanded TCR counts and patch test score. Expanded TCRs made up significantly more big CDR3 similarity clusters than controls did.

Time point noted: patch test 2, 6 weeks after DPC sensitization. Treatment in this sample: therapeutic diphenylcyclopropenone sensitization with weekly scalp DPC. From whole blood left unfractionated, total RNA was extracted. This clonotype was detected a few times. Its antigen remains unknown. TCRdb re-called the RACE reads with MiXCR, one entry per CDR3 protein. The sample carries 70,000 to 90,000 distinct CDR3 sequences, roughly a tenth recorded once. Germline-derived CDR1 and CDR2 are DFQATT and SNEGSKA (reference sequence). The V gene end was trimmed by 4 bases and the J gene end by 0 bases; junction bases not matched to a gene: 8. The length of the CDR3 is 17 residues.

This rearrangement joins TRBV20-1 to TRBJ2-1, with TRBD2 identical over 11 bases. This receptor was taken from a woman in her 50s with alopecia areata. Some clones in this sample may be carry-over from other donors' samples. The sequencing here drew on whole blood, taken in connection with sensitization to the hapten diphenylcyclopropenone (DPC). The CDR3 region is CSATGGTSGSSYNEQFF. CDR3 nucleotides: TGCAGTGCTACCGGCGGGACTAGCGGAAGCTCCTACAATGAGCAGTTCTTC.